This TCR beta chain was sequenced in a study of ipilimumab plus nivolumab after autologous stem cell transplantation. Study details: A median of roughly eight nivolumab and 4 to 6 ipilimumab doses were given. Study-wide results and limits: TCR repertoire, Treg phenotype and gut microbiota reportedly support more study of this approach.

V lost 2 bases and J lost 7, with 8 bases in between. The CDR3 is 13 amino acids. Germline V lookup: CDR1 SGHTA, CDR2 FQGNSA. Through week 26, nivolumab 3 mg/kg IV was given weeks 1, 4, 7, 10, then biweekly. As to this clone: The antigen remains unidentified.

Profiled with immunoSEQ multiplex PCR; TCRdb holds only in-frame clones, not every one. This table has some 9,800 clones, over 60% appearing once. The chain combines TRBV7-2 with TRBJ2-2; D may match TRBD1 or TRBD2 (5 bases each). Sample: PBMCs, taken in a trial of ipilimumab plus nivolumab as post-transplant consolidation. This receptor was identified in a female donor with multiple myeloma. For the CDR3, the DNA is TGTGCCAGCAGCTTAATGGGGGTCGGGGAGCTGTTTTTT. This encodes CASSLMGVGELFF.